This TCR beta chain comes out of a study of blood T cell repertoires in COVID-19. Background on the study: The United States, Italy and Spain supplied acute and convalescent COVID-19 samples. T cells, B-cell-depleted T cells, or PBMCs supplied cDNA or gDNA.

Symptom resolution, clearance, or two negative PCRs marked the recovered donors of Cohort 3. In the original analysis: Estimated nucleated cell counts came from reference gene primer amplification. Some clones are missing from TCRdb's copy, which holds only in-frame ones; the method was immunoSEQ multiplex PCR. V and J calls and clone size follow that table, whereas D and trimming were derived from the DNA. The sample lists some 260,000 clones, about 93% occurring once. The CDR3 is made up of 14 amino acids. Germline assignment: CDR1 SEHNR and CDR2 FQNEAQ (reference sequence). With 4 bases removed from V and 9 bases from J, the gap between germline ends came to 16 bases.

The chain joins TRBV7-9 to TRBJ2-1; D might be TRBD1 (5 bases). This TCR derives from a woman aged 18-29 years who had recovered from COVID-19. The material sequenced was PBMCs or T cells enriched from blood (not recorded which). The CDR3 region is CASSWGRRGGEQFF. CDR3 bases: TGTGCCAGCAGCTGGGGCCGTCGTGGCGGTGAGCAGTTCTTC.